Presented here are 14 T cell receptor beta chains from one specimen sequenced in a study of T cell repertoires in cytomegalovirus infection (dated by TCRdb to about 2019). Sequencing was performed on an Illumina HiSeq 1500. TCRdb reworked the public reads: Q25 trimming with fastp, MiXCR clone assembly, productive beta chains retained. Here each entry gathers all rows of one CDR3 protein and keeps the most common genes and DNA. The sample table records approximately 190,000 distinct CDR3 sequences; about 28% of these occur just once. Of the sample, 30% to 35% falls within the top ten clones. The sequenced sample consisted of PBMCs. The receptor source for this set is a human donor in good health (CMV status not recorded). Some clones in this sample may be carry-over from other donors' samples.

This clonotype was detected only a few times. This chain connects TRBV7-2 to TRBJ1-5; 8 bases fit TRBD1. The ends lost 2 bases at V and 4 bases at J; junction bases unmatched: 4. The CDR3 covers 15 residues. Germline-derived CDR1 and CDR2 are SGHTA and FQGNSA. The CDR3: CASSLRTGWNQPQHF. CDR3 bases: TGTGCCAGCAGCTTAAGGACAGGGTGGAATCAGCCCCAGCATTTT.

The chain has TRBV7-8 and TRBJ1-5, with a tentative D call TRBD1 (5 bases). The CDR3 has 14 residues. Germline V gene sequence: CDR1 SGHVS, CDR2 FQNEAQ. V lost 5 bases and J 4 bases, leaving 12 bases between the germline ends. This chain's CDR3 is CASSRDGGNQPQHF. The CDR3 DNA reads TGTGCCAGCAGCCGTGACGGGGGAAATCAGCCCCAGCATTTT.

Many counts were recorded for this clonotype. This chain links TRBV11-2 with TRBJ2-7; perhaps TRBD2 as D (6 bases). There are 15 residues in the CDR3. V was clipped by 3 bases and J by 4 bases, with 16 bases between them. Germline V lookup: CDR1 SGHAT, CDR2 FQNNGV. The CDR3 DNA follows: TGTGCCAGCAGCTTTGGGAGACTAGAACTTTACGAGCAGTACTTC. It specifies CASSFGRLELYEQYF. Looking up the rest from reference TRBV11-2 and TRBJ2-7 gives the full variable domain: EAGVAQSPRYKIIEKRQSVAFWCNPISGHATLYWYQQILGQGPKLLIQFQNNGVVDDSQLPKDRFSAERLKGVDSTLKIQPAKLEDSAVYLCASSFGRLELYEQYFGPGTRLTVT.

The CDR3 DNA follows: TGTGCCAGCAGCTTAGATCCGGGGACAGATGGAAACACCATATATTTT. Amino acids: CASSLDPGTDGNTIYF. The rearrangement uses TRBV7-8 and TRBJ1-3; the match to TRBD1 covers 7 bases. V dropped 1 base and J dropped 3; count of bases not matched to a gene: 6. Germline CDR1 SGHVS, CDR2 FQNEAQ. The CDR3 has 16 residues.

The rearrangement uses TRBV20-1 and TRBJ1-2; 9 bases agree with TRBD1. The CDR3 runs to 14 residues. V shed 2 bases and J 3 bases; nucleotides not matched to a gene: 4. Per the germline V gene, CDR1 is DFQATT and CDR2 is SNEGSKA (reference sequence). CDR3 DNA sequence: TGCAGTGCTAGATCGGGACAGGGCGACTATGGCTACACCTTC. It yields the protein CSARSGQGDYGYTF.

This sequence joins TRBV7-8 and TRBJ2-7, with D maybe TRBD2 (6 bases). In germline, CDR1 is SGHVS, CDR2 FQNEAQ. The CDR3 sequence is 14 residues long. V lost 2 bases and J 7 bases, leaving 15 bases between the germline ends. The CDR3 region is CASSLIPTAGEQYF. The CDR3 DNA reads as TGTGCCAGCAGCTTAATACCCACGGCGGGAGAGCAGTACTTC.

The genes are TRBV6-2 or TRBV6-3 and TRBJ1-2, with 9 bases identical to TRBD1. The germline CDR1 and CDR2 sequences are MNHEY and SVGEGT. The CDR3 is 17 residues long. V was pared by 5 bases and J by 6 bases, with 16 bases of the junction left unmatched. The CDR3 coding sequence is TGTGCCAGCAGTGACAGACAGGGGGATAGTATTCGGAATGGCTACACCTTC. It translates to CASSDRQGDSIRNGYTF.

The V and J genes are TRBV11-1 and TRBJ1-1; 7 positions agree with TRBD1. Per the germline V gene, CDR1 is SGHAT and CDR2 is FQDESV (reference sequence). Germline trimming cut 5 bases from V and 1 base from J; bases unmatched to any gene: 7. This CDR3 contains 15 residues. Here the CDR3 reads CASSPGGAWNTEAFF. Here the CDR3 DNA reads TGTGCCAGCAGCCCAGGGGGGGCTTGGAACACTGAAGCTTTCTTT.

This clonotype was detected only a few times. The chain combines TRBV4-2 with TRBJ1-6; 9 positions agree with TRBD1. This CDR3 spans 16 amino acids. V dropped 1 base and J dropped 9; count of bases not matched to a gene: 7. Looked up from germline, CDR1 is LGHNA and CDR2 is YNFKEQ. The CDR3 nucleotides read TGTGCCAGCAGCCAAGTCATGACAGGGGGTACTTCACCCCTCCACTTT. Translation: CASSQVMTGGTSPLHF.

This clonotype appeared a few times. This chain links TRBV5-1 with TRBJ2-7, with a weak D call TRBD1 (5 bases). Germline V CDR1 and CDR2: SGHRS, YFSETQ. Deletions cut 0 bases from V and 1 base from J, with 8 bases between. CDR3 length: 14 amino acids. The CDR3 loop reads CASSLEQASYEQYF. Here the CDR3 DNA reads TGCGCCAGCAGCTTGGAACAGGCTTCCTACGAGCAGTACTTC.

This clonotype was counted between two and nine times. DNA for the CDR3: TGTGCCAGCGCTGACAGGGTCCACACAGATACGCAGTATTTT. This encodes CASADRVHTDTQYF. The chain is built from TRBV6-1 and TRBJ2-3; 7 nucleotides match TRBD1. Germline V CDR1 and CDR2: MNHNS, SASEGT. The CDR3 is 14 amino acids. V lost 8 bases, J lost 2 bases, and 7 bases stayed unmatched.

The rearrangement links TRBV30 to TRBJ2-1; 12 bases agree with TRBD2. This CDR3 spans 14 amino acids. Losses at the gene ends were 4 bases for V and 4 bases for J; bases not matched to a gene: 2. CDR1 and CDR2 (germline): GTSNPN, SVGIG (reference sequence). The CDR3 protein is CAWTSGGAYNEQFF. The CDR3 nucleotides read TGTGCCTGGACTAGCGGGGGGGCATACAATGAGCAGTTCTTC.

This clonotype was seen more than once but under ten times. The gene calls are TRBV29-1 and TRBJ1-6, with 10 bases matching TRBD1. Germline loops: CDR1 SQVTM, CDR2 ANQGSEA. This CDR3 is built from 13 residues. V shed 6 bases, J shed 9 bases, and the junction held 5 bases outside the gene matches. CDR3 protein: CSVARDRGSPLHF. Written as DNA, the CDR3 is TGCAGCGTGGCCCGGGACAGGGGTTCACCCCTCCACTTT.

This clonotype was counted only a few times. The chain couples TRBV6-5 to TRBJ1-5; possibly TRBD1 for D (5 bases). Germline V gene sequence: CDR1 MNHEY, CDR2 SVGAGI. The ends were cut back, 2 bases at V and 3 bases at J, with 14 bases in the middle. The CDR3 is 16 residues long. The CDR3 loop is CASSYRARDTNQPQHF. The DNA of the CDR3 is TGTGCCAGCAGTTACCGGGCCAGGGATACCAATCAGCCCCAGCATTTT.